This T cell receptor (beta chain) was documented in a study of OX40 agonist ivuxolimab in advanced cancers. The overall study: The study gave patients intravenous ivuxolimab at 0.01 to 10 mg/kg every 2 weeks. A mean age of roughly 66 years, range roughly 20 to 80, was recorded, and about 83% were male.

Deletions cut 3 bases from V and 5 bases from J, with 16 bases between. CDR1 and CDR2 (germline): SGHTA, FQGNSA. The CDR3 consists of 15 residues. This clone was counted a single time. Only in-frame clones appear in the TCRdb table, and some are missing; sequencing was by immunoSEQ multiplex PCR. Of 95,000 to 110,000 clones listed, less than 95% were seen once; the top ten hold approximately 1.1%. V gene TRBV7-2 combines with J gene TRBJ2-5; D gene unclear. The sample here was CD4+ or CD8+ T cells sorted from blood, taken in a trial of the OX40 agonist ivuxolimab. The TCR sequence derives from an adult with an advanced solid tumor such as melanoma, head and neck, liver or kidney cancer. CDR3 residues: CASSFSPTWWETQYF. CDR3 nucleotide sequence: TGTGCCAGCAGCTTCTCTCCGACTTGGTGGGAGACCCAGTACTTC.